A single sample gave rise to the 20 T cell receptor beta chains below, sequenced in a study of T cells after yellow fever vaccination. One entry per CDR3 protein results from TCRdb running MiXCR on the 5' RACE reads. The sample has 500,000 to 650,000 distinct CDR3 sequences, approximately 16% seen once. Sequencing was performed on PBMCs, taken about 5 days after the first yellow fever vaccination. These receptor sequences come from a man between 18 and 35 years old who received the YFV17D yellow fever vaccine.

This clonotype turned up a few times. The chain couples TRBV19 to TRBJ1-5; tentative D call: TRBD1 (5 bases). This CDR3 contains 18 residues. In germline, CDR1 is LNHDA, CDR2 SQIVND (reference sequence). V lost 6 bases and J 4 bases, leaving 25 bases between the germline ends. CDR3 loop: CASRVGLLGRKLNQPQHF. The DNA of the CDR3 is TGTGCCAGTAGGGTCGGTCTCTTGGGACGGAAGTTAAATCAGCCCCAGCATTTT. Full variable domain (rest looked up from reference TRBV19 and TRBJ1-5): DGGITQSPKYLFRKEGQNVTLSCEQNLNHDAMYWYRQDPGQGLRLIYYSQIVNDFQKGDIAEGYSVSREKKESFPLTVTSAQKNPTAFYLCASRVGLLGRKLNQPQHFGDGTRLSIL.

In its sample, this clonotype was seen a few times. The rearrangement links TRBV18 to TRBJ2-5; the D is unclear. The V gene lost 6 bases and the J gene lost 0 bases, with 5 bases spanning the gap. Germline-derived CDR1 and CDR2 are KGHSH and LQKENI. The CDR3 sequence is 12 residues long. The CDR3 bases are TGTGCCAGCTCCCAGTACCAAGAGACCCAGTACTTC. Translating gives CASSQYQETQYF.

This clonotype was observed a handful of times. The DNA of the CDR3 is TGTGCCAGCAGCTTAAAGGGGGGGGTCAGCACAGATACGCAGTATTTT. Its translation is CASSLKGGVSTDTQYF. The chain couples TRBV7-2 to TRBJ2-3, with a weak D call TRBD2 (7 bases). CDR1 is SGHTA, CDR2 FQGNSA, per germline. The CDR3 is 16 residues long. Trimming removed 2 bases at V and 0 bases at J, with 12 bases between.

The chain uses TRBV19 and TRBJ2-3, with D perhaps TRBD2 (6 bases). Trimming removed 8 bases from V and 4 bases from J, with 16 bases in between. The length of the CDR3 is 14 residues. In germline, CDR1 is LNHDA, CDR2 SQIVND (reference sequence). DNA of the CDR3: TGTGCCAGTGCCGCGGGCCCGGGGGCAGATACGCAGTATTTT. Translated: CASAAGPGADTQYF.

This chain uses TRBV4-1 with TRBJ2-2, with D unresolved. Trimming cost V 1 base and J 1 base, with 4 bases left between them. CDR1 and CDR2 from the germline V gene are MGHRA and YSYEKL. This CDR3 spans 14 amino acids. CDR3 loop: CASSQVQNTGELFF. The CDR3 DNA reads TGCGCCAGCAGCCAAGTCCAGAACACCGGGGAGCTGTTTTTT.

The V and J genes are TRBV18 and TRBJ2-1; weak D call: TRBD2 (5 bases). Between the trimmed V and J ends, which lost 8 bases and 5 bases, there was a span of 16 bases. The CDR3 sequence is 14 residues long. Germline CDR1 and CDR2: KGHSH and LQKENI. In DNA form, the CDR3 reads TGTGCCAGCGGCCCCAGCGGATCGAACAATGAGCAGTTCTTC. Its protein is CASGPSGSNNEQFF.

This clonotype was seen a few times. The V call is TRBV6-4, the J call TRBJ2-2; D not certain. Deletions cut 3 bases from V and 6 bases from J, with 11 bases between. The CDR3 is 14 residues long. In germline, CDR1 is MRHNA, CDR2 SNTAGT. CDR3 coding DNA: TGTGCCAGCAGTGAGTCCGGTAGAGCCGGGGAGCTGTTTTTT. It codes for CASSESGRAGELFF.

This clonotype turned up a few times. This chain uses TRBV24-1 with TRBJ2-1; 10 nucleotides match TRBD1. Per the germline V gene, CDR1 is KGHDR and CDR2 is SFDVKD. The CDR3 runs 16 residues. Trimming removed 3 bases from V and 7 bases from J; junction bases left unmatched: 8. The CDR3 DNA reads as TGTGCCACCAGTGATACCGGGACAGGGGCGATGAATGAGCAGTTCTTC. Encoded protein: CATSDTGTGAMNEQFF.

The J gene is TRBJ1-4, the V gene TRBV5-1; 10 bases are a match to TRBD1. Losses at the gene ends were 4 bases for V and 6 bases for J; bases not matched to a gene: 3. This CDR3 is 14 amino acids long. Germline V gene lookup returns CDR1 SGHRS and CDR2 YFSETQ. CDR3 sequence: CASSRQGADEKLFF. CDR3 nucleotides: TGCGCCAGCAGCCGACAGGGGGCCGATGAAAAACTGTTTTTT.

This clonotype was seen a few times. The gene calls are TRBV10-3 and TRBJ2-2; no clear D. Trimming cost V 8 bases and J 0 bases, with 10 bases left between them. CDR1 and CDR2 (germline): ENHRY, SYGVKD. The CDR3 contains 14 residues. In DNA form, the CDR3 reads TGTGCCATCGAAAGGTTGGCGAACACCGGGGAGCTGTTTTTT. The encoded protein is CAIERLANTGELFF.

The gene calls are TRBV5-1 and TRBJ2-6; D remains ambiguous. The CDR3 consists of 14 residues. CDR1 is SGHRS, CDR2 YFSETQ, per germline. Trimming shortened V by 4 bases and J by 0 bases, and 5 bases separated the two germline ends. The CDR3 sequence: CASSNYSGANVLTF. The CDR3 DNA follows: TGCGCCAGCAGCAATTACTCTGGGGCCAACGTCCTGACTTTC.

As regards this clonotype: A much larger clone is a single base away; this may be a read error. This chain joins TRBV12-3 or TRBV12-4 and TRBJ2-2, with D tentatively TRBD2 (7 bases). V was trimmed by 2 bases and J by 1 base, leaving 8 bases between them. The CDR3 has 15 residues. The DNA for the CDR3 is TGTGCCAGCAGTTTAAGGGGGGGGAACACCGGGGAGCTGTTTTTT. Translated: CASSLRGGNTGELFF.

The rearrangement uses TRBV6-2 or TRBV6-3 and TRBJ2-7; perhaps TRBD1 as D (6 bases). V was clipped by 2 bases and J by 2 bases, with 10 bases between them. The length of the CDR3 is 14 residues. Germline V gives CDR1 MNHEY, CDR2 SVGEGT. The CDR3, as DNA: TGTGCCAGCAGTTACGGTGGGACAACCTACGAGCAGTACTTC. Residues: CASSYGGTTYEQYF.

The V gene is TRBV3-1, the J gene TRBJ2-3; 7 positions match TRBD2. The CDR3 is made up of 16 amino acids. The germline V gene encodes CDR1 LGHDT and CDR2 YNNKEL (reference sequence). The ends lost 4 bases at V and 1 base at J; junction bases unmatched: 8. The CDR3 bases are TGTGCCAGCAGCCGACGAGCGGGGCTAGGCACAGATACGCAGTATTTT. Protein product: CASSRRAGLGTDTQYF.

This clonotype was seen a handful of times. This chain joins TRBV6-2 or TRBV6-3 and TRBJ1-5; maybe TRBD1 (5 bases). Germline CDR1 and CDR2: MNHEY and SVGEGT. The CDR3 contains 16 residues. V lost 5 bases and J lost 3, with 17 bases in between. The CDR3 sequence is CASSRVRGSINQPQHF. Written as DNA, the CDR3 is TGTGCCAGCAGTCGGGTGCGGGGGTCCATCAATCAGCCCCAGCATTTT.

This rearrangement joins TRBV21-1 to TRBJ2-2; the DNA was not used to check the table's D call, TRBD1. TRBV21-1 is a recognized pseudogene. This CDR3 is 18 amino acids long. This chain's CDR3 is CASPPGGRRHPNTGELFF. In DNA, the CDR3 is TGTGCCAGCCCCCCCGGGGGGCGGCGCCACCCGAACACCGGGGAGCTGTTTTTT.

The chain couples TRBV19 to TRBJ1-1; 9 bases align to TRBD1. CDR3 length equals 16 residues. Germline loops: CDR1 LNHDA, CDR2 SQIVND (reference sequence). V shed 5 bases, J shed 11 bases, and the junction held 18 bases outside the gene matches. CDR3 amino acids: CASSSTGTGPWKGAFF. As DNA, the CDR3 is TGTGCCAGTAGTTCCACCGGGACAGGGCCATGGAAGGGGGCTTTCTTT.

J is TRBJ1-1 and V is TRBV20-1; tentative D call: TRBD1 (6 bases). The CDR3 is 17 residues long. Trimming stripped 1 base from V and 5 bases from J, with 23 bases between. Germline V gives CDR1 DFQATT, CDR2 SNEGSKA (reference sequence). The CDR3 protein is CSARGTRTVRSNTEAFF. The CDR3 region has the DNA TGCAGTGCTAGAGGGACAAGGACAGTAAGGAGTAATACTGAAGCTTTCTTT.

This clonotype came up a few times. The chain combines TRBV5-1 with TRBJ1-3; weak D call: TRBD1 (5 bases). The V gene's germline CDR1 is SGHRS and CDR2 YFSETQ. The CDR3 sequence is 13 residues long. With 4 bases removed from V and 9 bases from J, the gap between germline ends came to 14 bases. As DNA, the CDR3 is TGCGCCAGCAGCCCCTCGTCGGGGGGCACCATATATTTT. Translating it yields CASSPSSGGTIYF. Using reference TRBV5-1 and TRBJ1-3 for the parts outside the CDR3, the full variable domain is KAGVTQTPRYLIKTRGQQVTLSCSPISGHRSVSWYQQTPGQGLQFLFEYFSETQRNKGNFPGRFSGRQFSNSRSEMNVSTLELGDSALYLCASSPSSGGTIYFGEGSWLTVV.

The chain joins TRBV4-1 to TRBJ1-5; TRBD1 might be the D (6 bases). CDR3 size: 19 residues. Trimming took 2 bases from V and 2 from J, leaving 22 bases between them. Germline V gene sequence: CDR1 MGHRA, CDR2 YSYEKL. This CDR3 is CASSQSANRVVTGNQPQHF. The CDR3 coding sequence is TGCGCCAGCAGCCAAAGCGCGAACAGGGTCGTGACCGGCAATCAGCCCCAGCATTTT.